Below, 11 T cell receptor beta chains from the same sample are listed, as sequenced in a study of shared clonotypes between healthy human individuals. The method was immunoSEQ multiplex PCR; TCRdb's version includes in-frame clones alone and lacks a portion of them. Of under 850,000 clones in the sample, about 91% are singletons; the top ten hold nearly 25%. Positive CCR7 selection of CD45RO-negative cells yielded the naive CD8 cells, and terminally differentiated effector memory CD45RA+ cells were excluded. What was sequenced was naive CD8+ T cells sorted from blood. These receptors all come from a man between 25 and 39 years old in good health.

The chain couples TRBV28 to TRBJ1-1; D may be TRBD1 (6 bases). V shed 6 bases and J shed 1 base, with 9 bases lying between them. This CDR3 has 13 residues. CDR1 is MDHEN and CDR2 is SYDVKM in the germline V gene. CDR3 loop: CASSKQGNTEAFF. In DNA, the CDR3 is TGTGCCAGCAGCAAACAGGGGAACACTGAAGCTTTCTTT.

DNA of the CDR3: TGTGCCAGCAGGCGTCGGGGCAATTACGAGCCCCAGCATTTT. It is translated as CASRRRGNYEPQHF. This rearrangement joins TRBV28 to TRBJ1-5; D may be TRBD1 (5 bases). Per the germline V gene, CDR1 is MDHEN and CDR2 is SYDVKM. CDR3 length: 14 residues. The germline V and J ends were trimmed by 6 bases and 8 bases, with 17 bases remaining between them.

This clone came up once. The chain combines TRBV4-1 with TRBJ2-3; 10 bases match TRBD2. V lost 3 bases to trimming and J lost 6 bases; unmatched junction nucleotides: 9. The V gene's germline CDR1 is MGHRA and CDR2 YSYEKL. The CDR3 sequence is 16 residues long. CDR3 nucleotides: TGCGCCAGCAGCCACGAAACCGGGACTAGCGTGGATACGCAGTATTTT. Residues: CASSHETGTSVDTQYF.

The V gene is TRBV4-1, the J gene TRBJ1-1; D unresolved. The V gene lost 3 bases and the J gene lost 5 bases, with 7 bases spanning the gap. Germline V gene sequence: CDR1 MGHRA, CDR2 YSYEKL. The CDR3 length is 12 residues. This CDR3 is CASSQTTTEAFF. The CDR3 coding sequence is TGCGCCAGCAGCCAGACCACAACTGAAGCTTTCTTT.

The V and J genes are TRBV5-3 and TRBJ2-7; no clear D. TRBV5-3 is filed as an ORF, its function uncertain. V lost 3 bases and J lost 3, with 28 bases in between. This CDR3 has 19 residues. CDR3 sequence: CARSSPGVGFSKSDYEQYF. The CDR3 DNA reads TGTGCCAGAAGCTCCCCGGGTGTGGGTTTTTCGAAATCCGACTACGAGCAGTACTTC.

This clone was found once. The CDR3 region is CASSLDRGYWYTIYF. The CDR3 DNA sequence: TGTGCCAGCAGTCTCGACAGGGGTTATTGGTACACCATATATTTT. V is TRBV2 and J is TRBJ1-3, with 8 nucleotides matching TRBD1. CDR1 is SNHLY, CDR2 FYNNEI, per germline. Trimming cost V 5 bases and J 8 bases; bases outside gene matches: 11. The CDR3 is 15 amino acids.

V and J are TRBV11-2 and TRBJ2-7, with D perhaps matching TRBD1 (6 bases). The CDR3 consists of 14 residues. The V gene lost 4 bases and the J gene lost 2 bases, with 12 bases spanning the gap. The V gene's germline CDR1 is SGHAT and CDR2 FQNNGV. This CDR3 reads CASSWGTRAYEQYF. The CDR3 region has the DNA TGTGCCAGCAGCTGGGGGACACGGGCCTACGAGCAGTACTTC. Complete variable domain (other parts from reference TRBV11-2 and TRBJ2-7): EAGVAQSPRYKIIEKRQSVAFWCNPISGHATLYWYQQILGQGPKLLIQFQNNGVVDDSQLPKDRFSAERLKGVDSTLKIQPAKLEDSAVYLCASSWGTRAYEQYFGPGTRLTVT.

This chain joins TRBV4-1 and TRBJ2-1; tentatively, D is TRBD1 or TRBD2 (6 bases each). V lost 4 bases and J lost 2, with 12 bases in between. CDR1 and CDR2 (germline): MGHRA, YSYEKL. There are 15 residues in the CDR3. In DNA form, the CDR3 reads TGCGCCAGCAGCCTCGAAGGGGGGCCCTACAATGAGCAGTTCTTC. Amino acids: CASSLEGGPYNEQFF.

The V call is TRBV7-9, the J call TRBJ2-1; D is perhaps TRBD1 (6 bases). The CDR3 runs to 13 residues. Germline CDR1 reads SEHNR; CDR2 reads FQNEAQ (reference sequence). Trimming pared 5 bases from V and 3 bases from J, leaving 8 bases between. CDR3 residues: CASSRDNYNEQFF. Here the CDR3 DNA reads TGTGCCAGCAGCCGGGACAACTACAATGAGCAGTTCTTC.

This clone was counted once. The chain links TRBV25-1 to TRBJ2-5; TRBD1 or TRBD2 may be the D gene (5 bases each). The germline V gene encodes CDR1 MGHDK and CDR2 SYGVNS. V dropped 9 bases and J dropped 3 bases, with 11 bases sitting between them. The CDR3 spans 12 residues. The CDR3 reads CASSWGKETQYF. Written as DNA, the CDR3 is TGTGCCAGTTCTTGGGGGAAAGAGACCCAGTACTTC.

Concerning this clone: Distinct nucleotide sequences in the sample also encode this CDR3. The chain employs TRBV7-3 and TRBJ2-2; D gene ambiguous. V shed 1 base and J shed 4 bases, with 4 bases lying between them. Germline lookup yields CDR1 SGHTA and CDR2 FQGTGA. The CDR3 totals 13 residues. CDR3 nucleotide sequence: TGTGCCAGCAGCTTAAGCGGCACCGGGGAGCTGTTTTTT. Its translation is CASSLSGTGELFF.